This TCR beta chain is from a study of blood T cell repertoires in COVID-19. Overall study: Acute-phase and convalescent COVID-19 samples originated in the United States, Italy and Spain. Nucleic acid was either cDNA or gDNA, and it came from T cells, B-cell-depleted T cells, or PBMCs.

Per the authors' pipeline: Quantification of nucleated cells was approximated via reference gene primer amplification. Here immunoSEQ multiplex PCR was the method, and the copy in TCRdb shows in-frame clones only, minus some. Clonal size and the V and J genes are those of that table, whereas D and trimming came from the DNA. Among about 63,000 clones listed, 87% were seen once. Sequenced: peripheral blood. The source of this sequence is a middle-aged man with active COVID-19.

The CDR3 DNA follows: TGTGCCAGCAGTTTTTTGGGGCCCAGCGGGAGTAGGAATGAGCAGTTCTTC. It encodes CASSFLGPSGSRNEQFF. This rearrangement joins TRBV27 to TRBJ2-1, with 8 nucleotides matching TRBD2. The germline gives CDR1 MNHEY, CDR2 SMNVEV (reference sequence). J was trimmed by 7 bases and V by 3 bases; bases with no gene match: 14. The CDR3 runs 17 residues.